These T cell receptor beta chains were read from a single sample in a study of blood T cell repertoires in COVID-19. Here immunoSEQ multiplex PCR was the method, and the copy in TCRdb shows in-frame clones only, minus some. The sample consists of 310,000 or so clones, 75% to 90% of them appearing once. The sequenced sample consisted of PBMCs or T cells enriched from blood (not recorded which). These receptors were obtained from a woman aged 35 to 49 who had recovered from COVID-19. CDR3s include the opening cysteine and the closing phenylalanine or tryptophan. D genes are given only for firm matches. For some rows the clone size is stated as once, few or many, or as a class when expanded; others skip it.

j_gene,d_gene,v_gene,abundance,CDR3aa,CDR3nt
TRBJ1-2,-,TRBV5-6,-,CASSFGGRPFYGYTF,TGTGCCAGCAGCTTTGGAGGGCGTCCTTTCTATGGCTACACCTTC
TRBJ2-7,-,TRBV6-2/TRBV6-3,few,CASSYSSAGSYEQYF,TGTGCCAGCAGTTACTCCTCCGCAGGCAGCTACGAGCAGTACTTC
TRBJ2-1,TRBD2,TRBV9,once,CASSEGVGGSSYNEQFF,TGTGCCAGCAGCGAAGGGGTTGGCGGGAGCTCCTACAATGAGCAGTTCTTC
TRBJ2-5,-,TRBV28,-,CASEFSAGLAQTQYF,TGTGCCAGCGAGTTTTCCGCGGGACTCGCCCAGACCCAGTACTTC
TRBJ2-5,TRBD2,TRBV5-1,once,CASSREGRGKETQYF,TGCGCCAGCAGCCGGGAGGGGCGGGGAAAAGAGACCCAGTACTTC
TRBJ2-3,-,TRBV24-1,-,CATSGGTGVTDTQYF,TGTGCCACCAGTGGAGGGACTGGGGTCACAGATACGCAGTATTTT
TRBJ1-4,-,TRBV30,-,CAWSAGNANEKLFF,TGTGCCTGGAGCGCAGGGAACGCTAATGAAAAACTGTTTTTT
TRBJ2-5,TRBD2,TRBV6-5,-,CASSYSSSGKETQYF,TGTGCCAGCAGTTACTCAAGTAGCGGGAAAGAGACCCAGTACTTC
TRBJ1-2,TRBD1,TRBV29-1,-,CSVDGTGVSGYTF,TGCAGCGTTGACGGGACAGGGGTTAGTGGCTACACCTTC
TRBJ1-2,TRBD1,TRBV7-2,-,CASSPRTGQGRGYTF,TGTGCCAGCAGCCCTAGGACGGGACAGGGACGTGGCTACACCTTC